The rows below give T cell receptor beta chains drawn from one sample of a study of blood T cells in healthy people across ages. TCRdb independently ran MiXCR on the 5' RACE reads; one entry per CDR3 protein. This table holds around 280,000 distinct CDR3 sequences, 25% to 30% found once. The specimen sequenced was blood. The source is a woman aged 70 to 79 in good health. Both conserved end residues are part of each CDR3. D genes are given only for firm matches. Rows give clone size only sometimes, using once, few, many, or a class for an expanded clone.

TRBJ2-3 | NA | TRBV4-3 | many | CASSQDTGTDTQYF | TGCGCCAGCAGCCAAGATACCGGGACAGATACGCAGTATTTT
TRBJ2-5 | TRBD2 | TRBV14 | NA | CASSQSPGGGQETQYF | TGTGCCAGCAGCCAATCGCCGGGGGGTGGCCAAGAGACCCAGTACTTC
TRBJ2-7 | NA | TRBV20-1 | NA | CSASRDPYEQYF | TGCAGTGCTAGTCGGGACCCCTACGAGCAGTACTTC
TRBJ2-1 | TRBD2 | TRBV14 | few | CASSPGGLAGGNEQFF | TGTGCCAGCAGCCCCGGGGGGCTAGCGGGAGGGAATGAGCAGTTCTTC
TRBJ2-1 | TRBD1 | TRBV27 | NA | CASSNRDRGRNKQFF | TGTGCCAGCAGTAACCGGGACAGGGGGCGAAATAAGCAGTTCTTC
TRBJ2-7 | NA | TRBV4-3 | once | CASSQVITGAYEQYF | TGCGCCAGCAGCCAAGTAATCACCGGCGCCTACGAGCAGTACTTC
TRBJ2-7 | NA | TRBV28 | NA | CASTAMAPYEQYF | TGTGCCAGCACGGCAATGGCCCCCTACGAGCAGTACTTC
TRBJ1-2 | NA | TRBV29-1 | NA | CSVVPEGGNYGYTF | TGCAGCGTTGTTCCTGAAGGGGGAAACTATGGCTACACCTTC
TRBJ2-1 | TRBD2 | TRBV12-3/TRBV12-4 | NA | CASSLGSGSYEQFF | TGTGCCAGCAGTTTAGGTAGCGGGAGTTATGAGCAGTTCTTC
TRBJ2-5 | NA | TRBV6-6 | few | CASMRTSRETQYF | TGTGCCAGCATGAGGACGAGTAGGGAGACCCAGTACTTC
TRBJ2-5 | NA | TRBV7-6 | NA | CASSLTVGETQYF | TGTGCCAGCAGCTTGACAGTCGGAGAGACCCAGTACTTC
TRBJ1-1 | NA | TRBV7-2 | NA | CASSLVGGDRSTEAFF | TGTGCCAGCAGCTTAGTTGGCGGGGATCGAAGCACTGAAGCTTTCTTT
TRBJ2-1 | NA | TRBV28 | once | CASSSPEGQGRSSGSRGFYNEQFF | TGTGCCAGCAGTTCTCCCGAGGGACAGGGTCGGTCTAGCGGGAGTAGGGGCTTTTACAATGAGCAGTTCTTC
TRBJ2-7 | TRBD1 | TRBV18 | NA | CASSPLVGQGNEQYF | TGTGCCAGCTCACCACTCGTGGGACAGGGAAACGAGCAGTACTTC
TRBJ2-4 | NA | TRBV7-9 | NA | CASSLTDTKNIQYF | TGTGCCAGCAGCTTAACGGACACCAAAAACATTCAGTACTTC
TRBJ2-1 | TRBD2 | TRBV11-1 | NA | CASRAAIFKREGLRSSYNEQFF | TGTGCCAGCAGGGCCGCTATATTTAAGCGGGAGGGCCTCAGAAGCTCCTACAATGAGCAGTTCTTC
TRBJ2-3 | TRBD2 | TRBV14 | NA | CASSQDGLAGDTQYF | TGTGCCAGCAGCCAGGACGGACTAGCGGGAGATACGCAGTATTTT
TRBJ2-6 | NA | TRBV7-2 | NA | CASSLGGSSSGANVLTF | TGTGCCAGCAGCTTAGGTGGCAGCTCCTCTGGGGCCAACGTCCTGACTTTC
TRBJ2-7 | NA | TRBV7-8 | few | CASSLVSNEQYF | TGTGCCAGCAGCTTAGTTTCAAACGAGCAGTACTTC
TRBJ1-4 | NA | TRBV27 | few | CASSYQGRMSEKLFF | TGTGCCAGCAGTTACCAGGGGAGAATGTCTGAAAAACTGTTTTTT
TRBJ1-5 | NA | TRBV18 | NA | CASSPSTGGNQPQHF | TGTGCCAGCTCACCATCGACGGGGGGAAATCAGCCCCAGCATTTT
TRBJ2-7 | NA | TRBV7-2 | NA | CASSPLTRASSYEQYF | TGTGCCAGCAGCCCGCTGACTAGAGCAAGCTCCTACGAGCAGTACTTC
TRBJ1-1 | NA | TRBV7-2 | NA | CASSSSGLMNTEAFF | TGTGCCAGCAGCTCCTCGGGATTAATGAACACTGAAGCTTTCTTT
TRBJ2-6 | NA | TRBV7-2 | few | CASQYRGGGSGANVLTF | TGTGCCAGTCAATACCGGGGAGGAGGGAGCGGGGCCAACGTCCTGACTTTC
TRBJ1-2 | NA | TRBV10-3 | few | CAITGQQGSQGYTF | TGTGCCATCACAGGCCAACAGGGAAGTCAAGGCTACACCTTC
TRBJ2-7 | NA | TRBV28 | many | CASSLTGTYEQYF | TGCGCCAGCAGCTTAACGGGAACCTACGAGCAGTACTTC
TRBJ2-7 | TRBD2 | TRBV2 | NA | CASSRRLAEPYEQYF | TGTGCCAGCAGCCGCCGACTAGCGGAACCTTACGAGCAGTACTTC